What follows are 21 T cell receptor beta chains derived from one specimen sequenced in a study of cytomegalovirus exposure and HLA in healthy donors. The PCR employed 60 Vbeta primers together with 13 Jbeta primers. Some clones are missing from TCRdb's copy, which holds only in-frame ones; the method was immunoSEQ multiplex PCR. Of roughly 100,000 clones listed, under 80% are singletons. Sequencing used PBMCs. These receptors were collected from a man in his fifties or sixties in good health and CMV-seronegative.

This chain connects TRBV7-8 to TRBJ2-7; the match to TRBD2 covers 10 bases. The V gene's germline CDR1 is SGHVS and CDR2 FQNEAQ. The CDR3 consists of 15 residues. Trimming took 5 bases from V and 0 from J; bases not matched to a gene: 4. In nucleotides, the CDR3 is TGTGCCAGCAGCCGTCGGACTAGCGGCTCCTACGAGCAGTACTTC. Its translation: CASSRRTSGSYEQYF.

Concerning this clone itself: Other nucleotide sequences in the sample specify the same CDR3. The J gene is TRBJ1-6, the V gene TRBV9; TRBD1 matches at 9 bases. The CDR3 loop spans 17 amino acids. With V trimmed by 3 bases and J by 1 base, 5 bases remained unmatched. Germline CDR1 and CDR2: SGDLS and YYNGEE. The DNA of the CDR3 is TGTGCCAGCAGCGAAGGACAGGGGAGATCCTATAATTCACCCCTCCACTTT. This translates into CASSEGQGRSYNSPLHF. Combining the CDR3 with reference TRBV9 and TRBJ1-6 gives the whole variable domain DSGVTQTPKHLITATGQRVTLRCSPRSGDLSVYWYQQSLDQGLQFLIQYYNGEERAKGNILERFSAQQFPDLHSELNLSSLELGDSALYFCASSEGQGRSYNSPLHFGNGTRLTVT.

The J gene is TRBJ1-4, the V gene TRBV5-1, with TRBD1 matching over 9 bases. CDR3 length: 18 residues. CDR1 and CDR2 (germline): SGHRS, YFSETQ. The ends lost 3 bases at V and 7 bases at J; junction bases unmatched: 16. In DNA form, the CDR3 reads TGCGCCAGCAGCTCGACCGGGACAGGGAGAGGGGTACGTGAAAAACTGTTTTTT. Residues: CASSSTGTGRGVREKLFF.

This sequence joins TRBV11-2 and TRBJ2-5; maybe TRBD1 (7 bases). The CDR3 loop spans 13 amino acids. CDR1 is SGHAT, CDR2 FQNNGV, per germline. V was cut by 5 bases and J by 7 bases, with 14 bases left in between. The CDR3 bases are TGTGCCAGCAGCACAAGACAGGGAGGGACCCAGTACTTC. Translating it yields CASSTRQGGTQYF.

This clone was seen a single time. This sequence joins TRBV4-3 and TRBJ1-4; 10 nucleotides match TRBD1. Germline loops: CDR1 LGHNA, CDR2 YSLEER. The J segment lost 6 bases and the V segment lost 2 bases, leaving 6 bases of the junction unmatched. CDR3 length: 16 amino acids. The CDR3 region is CASSQRTGTGDEKLFF. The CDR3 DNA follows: TGCGCCAGCAGCCAACGGACCGGGACAGGGGATGAAAAACTGTTTTTT.

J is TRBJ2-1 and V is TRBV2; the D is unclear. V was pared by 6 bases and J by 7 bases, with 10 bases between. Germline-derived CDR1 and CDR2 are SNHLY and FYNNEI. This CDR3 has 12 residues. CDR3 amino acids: CASRTDWNEQFF. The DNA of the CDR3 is TGTGCCAGCAGAACTGACTGGAATGAGCAGTTCTTC.

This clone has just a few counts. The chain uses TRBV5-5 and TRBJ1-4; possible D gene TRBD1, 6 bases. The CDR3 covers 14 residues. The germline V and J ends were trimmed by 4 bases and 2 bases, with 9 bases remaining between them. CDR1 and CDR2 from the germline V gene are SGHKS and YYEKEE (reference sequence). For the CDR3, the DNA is TGTGCCAGCAGCCAAACAGGGACTAATGAAAAACTGTTTTTT. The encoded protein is CASSQTGTNEKLFF.

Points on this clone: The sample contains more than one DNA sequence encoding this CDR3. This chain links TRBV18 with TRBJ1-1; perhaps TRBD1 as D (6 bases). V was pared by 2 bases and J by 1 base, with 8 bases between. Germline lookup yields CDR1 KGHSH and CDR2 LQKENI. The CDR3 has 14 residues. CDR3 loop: CASSPGGGNTEAFF. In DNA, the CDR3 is TGTGCCAGCTCACCAGGGGGCGGGAACACTGAAGCTTTCTTT. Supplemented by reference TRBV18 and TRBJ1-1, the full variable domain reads NAGVMQNPRHLVRRRGQEARLRCSPMKGHSHVYWYRQLPEEGLKFMVYLQKENIIDESGMPKERFSAEFPKEGPSILRIQQVVRGDSAAYFCASSPGGGNTEAFFGQGTRLTVV.

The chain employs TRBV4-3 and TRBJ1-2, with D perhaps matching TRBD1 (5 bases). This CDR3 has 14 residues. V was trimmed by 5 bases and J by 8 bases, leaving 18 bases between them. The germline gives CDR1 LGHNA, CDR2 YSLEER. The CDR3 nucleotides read TGCGCCAGCAGCTCCGGCGGAGGGGCCGGGGGCTACACCTTC. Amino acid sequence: CASSSGGGAGGYTF.

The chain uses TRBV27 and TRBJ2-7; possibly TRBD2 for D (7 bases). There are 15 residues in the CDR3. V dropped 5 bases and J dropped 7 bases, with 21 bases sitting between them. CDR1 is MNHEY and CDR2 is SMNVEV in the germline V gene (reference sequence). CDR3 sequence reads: CASSPRFGGLGEQYV. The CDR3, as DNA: TGTGCCAGCAGTCCCCGGTTCGGGGGGCTGGGGGAGCAGTACGTC.

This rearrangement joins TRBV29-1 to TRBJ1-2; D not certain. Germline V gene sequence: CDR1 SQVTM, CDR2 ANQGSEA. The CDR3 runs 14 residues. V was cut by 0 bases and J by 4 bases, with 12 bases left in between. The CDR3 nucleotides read TGCAGCGTTGAAGATCTAACGACTACCTATGGCTACACCTTC. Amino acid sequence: CSVEDLTTTYGYTF.

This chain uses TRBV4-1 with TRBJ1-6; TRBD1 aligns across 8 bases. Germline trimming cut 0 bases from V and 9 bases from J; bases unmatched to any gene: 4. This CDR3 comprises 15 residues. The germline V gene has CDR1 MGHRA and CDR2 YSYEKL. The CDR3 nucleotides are TGCGCCAGCAGCCAAGATGACAGGGGTGTTTCACCCCTCCACTTT. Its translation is CASSQDDRGVSPLHF.

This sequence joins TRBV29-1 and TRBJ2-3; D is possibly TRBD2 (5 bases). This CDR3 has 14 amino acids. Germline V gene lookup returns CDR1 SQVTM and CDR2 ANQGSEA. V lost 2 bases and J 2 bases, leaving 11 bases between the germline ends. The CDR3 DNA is TGCAGCGTTGAACGTGGGGAGTTCACAGATACGCAGTATTTT. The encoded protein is CSVERGEFTDTQYF.

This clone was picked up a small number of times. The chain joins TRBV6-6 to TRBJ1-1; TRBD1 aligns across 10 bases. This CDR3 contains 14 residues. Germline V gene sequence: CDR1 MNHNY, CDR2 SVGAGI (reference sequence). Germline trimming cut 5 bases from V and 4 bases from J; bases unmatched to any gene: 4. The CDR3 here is CASSGDRGSTEAFF. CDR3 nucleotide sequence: TGTGCCAGCAGTGGGGACAGGGGCAGCACTGAAGCTTTCTTT.

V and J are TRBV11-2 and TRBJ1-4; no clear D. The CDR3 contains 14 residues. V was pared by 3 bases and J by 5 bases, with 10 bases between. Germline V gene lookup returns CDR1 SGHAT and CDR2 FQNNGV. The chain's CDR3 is CASSLVQTNEKLFF. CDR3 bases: TGTGCCAGCAGCTTGGTCCAGACAAATGAAAAACTGTTTTTT.

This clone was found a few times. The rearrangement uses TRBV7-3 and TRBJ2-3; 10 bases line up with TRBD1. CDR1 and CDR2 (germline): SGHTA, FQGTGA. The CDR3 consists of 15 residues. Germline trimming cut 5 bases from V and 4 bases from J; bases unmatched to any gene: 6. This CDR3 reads CASSPNGQGADTQYF. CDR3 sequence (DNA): TGTGCCAGCAGCCCCAACGGACAGGGGGCAGATACGCAGTATTTT.

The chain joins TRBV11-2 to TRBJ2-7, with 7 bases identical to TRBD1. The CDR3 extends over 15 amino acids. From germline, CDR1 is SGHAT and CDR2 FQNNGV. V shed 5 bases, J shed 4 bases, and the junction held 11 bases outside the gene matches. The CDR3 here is CASSNRQGRVYEQYF. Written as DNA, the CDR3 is TGTGCCAGCAGCAACCGACAGGGAAGGGTTTACGAGCAGTACTTC.

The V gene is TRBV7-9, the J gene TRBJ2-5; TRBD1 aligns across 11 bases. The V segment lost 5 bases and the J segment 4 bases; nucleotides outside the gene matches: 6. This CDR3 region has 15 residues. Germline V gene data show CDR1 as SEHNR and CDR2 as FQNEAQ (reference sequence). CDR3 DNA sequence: TGTGCCAGCAGCCCAATAGGGACAGGGGGAGAGACCCAGTACTTC. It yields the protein CASSPIGTGGETQYF.

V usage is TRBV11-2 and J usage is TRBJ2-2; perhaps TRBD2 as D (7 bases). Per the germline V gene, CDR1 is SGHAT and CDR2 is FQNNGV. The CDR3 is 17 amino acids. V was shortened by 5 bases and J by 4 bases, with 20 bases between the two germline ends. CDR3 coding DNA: TGTGCCAGCAGCACACTGAGGGGGGGTCAACGCACCGGGGAGCTGTTTTTT. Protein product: CASSTLRGGQRTGELFF.

Written as DNA, the CDR3 is TGTGCCAGCAGTTACTCCCCGGGGACAGGGTCCTACGAGCAGTACTTC. Translated, it gives CASSYSPGTGSYEQYF. V gene TRBV6-5 combines with J gene TRBJ2-7; 9 nucleotides agree with TRBD1. This CDR3 is built from 16 residues. Losses at the gene ends were 0 bases for V and 1 base for J; bases not matched to a gene: 4. CDR1 and CDR2 (germline): MNHEY, SVGAGI.

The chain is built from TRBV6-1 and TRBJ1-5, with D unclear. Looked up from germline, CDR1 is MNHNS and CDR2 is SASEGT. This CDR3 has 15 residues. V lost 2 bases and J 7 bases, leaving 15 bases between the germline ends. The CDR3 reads CASSEQAAGTQPQHF. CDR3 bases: TGTGCCAGCAGTGAACAAGCGGCAGGAACCCAGCCCCAGCATTTT.